The 25 T cell receptor beta chains below all came from one sample that was sequenced in a study of cytomegalovirus exposure and HLA in healthy donors. Both 60 Vbeta primers and 13 Jbeta primers went into the PCR. Method: immunoSEQ multiplex PCR; TCRdb's copy keeps in-frame clones and lacks some. The sample has approximately 260,000 clones, around 90% seen once. The sequenced sample consisted of PBMCs. These receptors were collected from a girl aged 2 to 10 in good health and CMV-seronegative.

The chain recombines TRBV7-9 with TRBJ2-1, with TRBD2 identical over 9 bases. CDR1 and CDR2 (germline): SEHNR, FQNEAQ (reference sequence). The CDR3 is 15 residues long. V lost 1 base, J lost 4 bases, and 2 bases stayed unmatched. The CDR3 here is CASSLGSGGYNEQFF. Written as DNA, the CDR3 is TGTGCCAGCAGCTTAGGTAGCGGGGGATACAATGAGCAGTTCTTC.

The chain is built from TRBV6-5 and TRBJ1-2; a weak D match, TRBD1 (5 bases). Germline values: CDR1 MNHEY, CDR2 SVGAGI. This CDR3 region has 13 residues. Trimming removed 2 bases at V and 8 bases at J, with 12 bases between. CDR3 amino acids: CASSYKGSGGYTF. CDR3 DNA sequence: TGTGCCAGCAGTTACAAGGGGTCCGGCGGCTACACCTTC.

The chain carries TRBV9 and TRBJ2-3, with 12 bases lining up with TRBD2. The CDR3 is 15 residues long. CDR1 and CDR2 from the germline V gene are SGDLS and YYNGEE. Germline trimming cut 1 base from V and 4 bases from J; bases unmatched to any gene: 1. CDR3 DNA sequence: TGTGCCAGCAGCGTATGGACTAGCGGGGCAGATACGCAGTATTTT. As protein: CASSVWTSGADTQYF.

The rearrangement links TRBV27 to TRBJ1-4, with D possibly matching TRBD1 (6 bases). Trimming left V 5 bases short and J 5 bases short, with 6 bases between. Germline assignment: CDR1 MNHEY and CDR2 SMNVEV (reference sequence). The CDR3 extends over 12 amino acids. The CDR3 reads CASSTGNEKLFF. For the CDR3, the DNA is TGTGCCAGCAGTACAGGGAATGAAAAACTGTTTTTT.

A note on this clone: Other DNA sequences from this sample encode an identical CDR3 as well. V is TRBV9 and J is TRBJ1-1; unclear D gene. Trimming cost V 2 bases and J 4 bases, with 6 bases left between them. Germline V gene data show CDR1 as SGDLS and CDR2 as YYNGEE. The CDR3 consists of 12 residues. The CDR3 DNA reads as TGTGCCAGCAGCGTTGGAGGCACTGAAGCTTTCTTT. Amino acid sequence: CASSVGGTEAFF.

The rearrangement uses TRBV5-1 and TRBJ1-1; 11 nucleotides line up with TRBD1. Unmatched junction bases numbered 9, after V lost 4 bases and J lost 7 bases. Per germline, CDR1 SGHRS and CDR2 YFSETQ. This CDR3 has 15 residues. The chain's CDR3 is CASSPGQGAFNEAFF. The CDR3 bases are TGCGCCAGCAGCCCAGGACAGGGGGCTTTTAATGAAGCTTTCTTT.

The chain combines TRBV7-9 with TRBJ2-4, with D unclear. Trimming cost V 3 bases and J 8 bases, with 17 bases left between them. The CDR3 runs 15 residues. CDR1 is SEHNR and CDR2 is FQNEAQ in the germline V gene (reference sequence). In DNA, the CDR3 is TGTGCCAGCAGCTTCCCAACAGCCGGAATAGACATTCAGTACTTC. Its protein product is CASSFPTAGIDIQYF.

This chain links TRBV10-3 with TRBJ1-5; 10 bases align to TRBD1. The V segment lost 2 bases and the J segment 3 bases; nucleotides outside the gene matches: 4. The germline V gene encodes CDR1 ENHRY and CDR2 SYGVKD. CDR3 length: 16 residues. CDR3: CAISEGTGAFNQPQHF. CDR3 coding DNA: TGTGCCATCAGTGAGGGGACAGGGGCCTTCAATCAGCCCCAGCATTTT.

The genes are TRBV5-1 and TRBJ2-3, with 8 nucleotides matching TRBD1. The CDR3 loop spans 14 amino acids. The germline gives CDR1 SGHRS, CDR2 YFSETQ. V trimming: 4 bases; J trimming: 1 base; junction bases outside the gene matches: 2. DNA of the CDR3: TGCGCCAGCAGCGACAGGGGAGGCACAGATACGCAGTATTTT. Encoded protein: CASSDRGGTDTQYF.

The rearrangement joins TRBV19 to TRBJ1-6; D is undetermined. This CDR3 spans 13 amino acids. Trimming left V 3 bases short and J 7 bases short, with 7 bases between. Germline V gene sequence: CDR1 LNHDA, CDR2 SQIVND (reference sequence). The CDR3 here is CASSISGNSPLHF. As DNA, the CDR3 is TGTGCCAGTAGTATTAGCGGAAATTCACCCCTCCACTTT.

This chain uses TRBV6-1 with TRBJ2-1, with 9 bases identical to TRBD2. The germline V gene has CDR1 MNHNS and CDR2 SASEGT. The junction had 8 bases not matched to a gene; V was cut back by 6 bases and J by 8 bases. This CDR3 has 14 residues. CDR3 DNA sequence: TGTGCCAGCAGGAAACCGGGACTAGCCTATGAGCAGTTCTTC. Protein: CASRKPGLAYEQFF.

The chain couples TRBV5-6 to TRBJ1-4; D might be TRBD1 (6 bases). From germline, CDR1 is SGHDT and CDR2 YYEEEE. The V end was cut by 0 bases, the J end by 7 bases, with 13 bases between. The CDR3 is 15 amino acids. This chain's CDR3 is CASSLELGGAEKLFF. CDR3 nucleotides: TGTGCCAGCAGCTTGGAGCTAGGGGGTGCTGAAAAACTGTTTTTT.

This chain links TRBV7-9 with TRBJ1-1; 8 nucleotides match TRBD1. The CDR3 has 14 residues. Unmatched junction bases numbered 4, after V lost 3 bases and J lost 4 bases. Germline-derived CDR1 and CDR2 are SEHNR and FQNEAQ (reference sequence). CDR3 DNA sequence: TGTGCCAGCAGCTTTGAACAGGGGGTCACTGAAGCTTTCTTT. Its translation: CASSFEQGVTEAFF.

This clone has just a few counts. The V and J genes are TRBV28 and TRBJ1-2; D is uncertain. The CDR3 runs 15 residues. Germline V gives CDR1 MDHEN, CDR2 SYDVKM. With 4 bases removed from V and 5 bases from J, the gap between germline ends came to 17 bases. Here the CDR3 reads CASSSPGANLYGYTF. Here the CDR3 DNA reads TGTGCCAGCAGTTCACCGGGTGCTAACCTATATGGCTACACCTTC.

Remarks on this clone: Relative to the germline gene, one junction end is altered; a read error may explain this. The chain has TRBV7-9 and TRBJ2-7, with 8 bases identical to TRBD1. The CDR3 has 16 residues. Germline CDR1 and CDR2: SEHNR and FQNEAQ (reference sequence). The CDR3 nucleotides read TGTTCCAGCCAACCAGGACAGGGTGTAAGGTCCTACGAGCAGTACTTC. The encoded protein is CSSQPGQGVRSYEQYF.

The rearrangement joins TRBV6-1 to TRBJ2-7; TRBD1 matches at 9 bases. The CDR3 contains 13 residues. The V segment lost 7 bases and the J segment 3 bases; nucleotides outside the gene matches: 4. Germline lookup yields CDR1 MNHNS and CDR2 SASEGT. The DNA of the CDR3 is TGTGCCAGCACCTGGGACAGGGACTACGAGCAGTACTTC. Amino acid sequence: CASTWDRDYEQYF.

DNA of the CDR3: TGTGCCATCAGTGAGTCGTTTTCAAGCGGGCGCGACAATGAGCAGTTCTTC. Its translation is CAISESFSSGRDNEQFF. This chain uses TRBV10-3 with TRBJ2-1, with D possibly matching TRBD2 (6 bases). The CDR3 covers 17 residues. Trimming took off 0 bases at V and 5 bases at J, with 17 bases between the two ends. The V gene's germline CDR1 is ENHRY and CDR2 SYGVKD.

This chain uses TRBV6-5 with TRBJ1-3, with D hard to call. This CDR3 is built from 14 residues. Looked up from germline, CDR1 is MNHEY and CDR2 is SVGAGI. The V gene lost 0 bases and the J gene lost 4 bases, with 7 bases spanning the gap. CDR3 sequence: CASSYSPQGNTIYF. In nucleotides, the CDR3 is TGTGCCAGCAGTTACTCCCCTCAGGGAAACACCATATATTTT.

The chain links TRBV7-3 to TRBJ2-2, with unresolved D. Germline CDR1 reads SGHTA; CDR2 reads FQGTGA. Trimming removed 4 bases at V and 3 bases at J, with 3 bases between. The CDR3 runs to 12 residues. CDR3 sequence: CASSSDTGELFF. The CDR3 bases are TGTGCCAGCAGCTCGGACACCGGGGAGCTGTTTTTT.

The genes are TRBV27 and TRBJ2-1; TRBD2 might be the D (6 bases). Germline V lookup: CDR1 MNHEY, CDR2 SMNVEV (reference sequence). The CDR3 length is 16 residues. The V end lost 5 bases, the J end lost 8 bases, and 22 bases lay between the germline ends. The CDR3 DNA reads as TGTGCCAGCAGTACCCGGGACTCCATCCTTGAGGATGAGCAGTTCTTC. Translation: CASSTRDSILEDEQFF.

This chain joins TRBV15 and TRBJ1-3, with D possibly being TRBD1 (5 bases). CDR3 length: 17 residues. The germline gives CDR1 LNHNV, CDR2 YYDKDF (reference sequence). V was clipped by 0 bases and J by 0 bases, with 12 bases between them. CDR3 nucleotides: TGTGCCACCAGCAGAGATCGAGACAGAGTCTCTGGAAACACCATATATTTT. It specifies CATSRDRDRVSGNTIYF.

The chain is built from TRBV9 and TRBJ2-3; the match to TRBD2 covers 8 bases. The CDR3 consists of 15 residues. Germline-derived CDR1 and CDR2 are SGDLS and YYNGEE. V trimming: 2 bases; J trimming: 0 bases; junction bases outside the gene matches: 2. In nucleotides, the CDR3 is TGTGCCAGCAGCGTTCGGGGGGGGAGCACAGATACGCAGTATTTT. This sequence encodes CASSVRGGSTDTQYF.

V and J are TRBV5-5 and TRBJ2-7; 8 positions match TRBD1. The CDR3 contains 18 residues. Germline V gene data show CDR1 as SGHKS and CDR2 as YYEKEE (reference sequence). With V trimmed by 3 bases and J by 5 bases, 19 bases remained unmatched. For the CDR3, the DNA is TGTGCCAGCAGCTCATGGCCGAGGTTGACGGACAGGGCTGACGAGCAGTACTTC. Amino acids: CASSSWPRLTDRADEQYF.

The chain carries TRBV23-1 and TRBJ2-1, with 7 positions matching TRBD2. TRBV23-1 is treated as an ORF (open reading frame) with a function not yet certain. The CDR3 loop spans 18 amino acids. The V segment lost 7 bases and the J segment 0 bases; nucleotides outside the gene matches: 15. The DNA for the CDR3 is TGCGCCAGCATCCCGATAAGACTAGCAGACTGCTCCTACAATGAGCAGTTCTTC. Protein: CASIPIRLADCSYNEQFF.

V and J are TRBV19 and TRBJ2-5, with unresolved D. Trimming stripped 0 bases from V and 3 bases from J, with 8 bases between. Looked up from germline, CDR1 is LNHDA and CDR2 is SQIVND (reference sequence). The CDR3 loop spans 14 amino acids. In nucleotides, the CDR3 is TGTGCCAGTAGTATAGATCCGTCGGAAGAGACCCAGTACTTC. It encodes CASSIDPSEETQYF.